Listed here are 18 T cell receptor beta chains from one sample, sequenced in a study of blood T cells in healthy people across ages. A second PCR, run for about 7 to 11 cycles, used a sample-barcoded 5' primer plus a J-beta primer mix. One entry per CDR3 protein, called by TCRdb with MiXCR from the 5' RACE reads. The sample shows about 1.1 million distinct CDR3 sequences, about two fifths of them seen only once. Sequences were obtained from blood. The receptors shown here come from a man aged 18 to 30 in good health.

V usage is TRBV6-5 and J usage is TRBJ1-4, with TRBD1 identical over 7 bases. V trimming: 5 bases; J trimming: 5 bases; junction bases outside the gene matches: 5. The CDR3 is made up of 14 amino acids. The germline gives CDR1 MNHEY, CDR2 SVGAGI. The CDR3 spells CASSLTGNNEKLFF. The CDR3 bases are TGTGCCAGCAGTCTGACAGGGAACAATGAAAAACTGTTTTTT.

The rearrangement uses TRBV18 and TRBJ1-6; a weak D match, TRBD1 (6 bases). This CDR3 is built from 15 residues. The germline CDR1 and CDR2 sequences are KGHSH and LQKENI. V was clipped by 8 bases and J by 5 bases, with 16 bases between them. The CDR3: CASTTVTGNNSPLHF. CDR3 DNA: TGTGCCAGCACTACGGTTACAGGGAATAATTCACCCCTCCACTTT.

This clonotype was observed a few times. The rearrangement uses TRBV4-1 and TRBJ2-5; TRBD1 aligns across 7 bases. Germline CDR1 reads MGHRA; CDR2 reads YSYEKL. V lost 2 bases, J lost 3 bases, and 3 bases stayed unmatched. This CDR3 is 14 amino acids long. CDR3 sequence reads: CASSQPGQEETQYF. In DNA form, the CDR3 reads TGCGCCAGCAGCCAACCCGGACAGGAAGAGACCCAGTACTTC.

The V gene is TRBV13, the J gene TRBJ2-1; 7 bases agree with TRBD2. Germline lookup yields CDR1 PRHDT and CDR2 FYEKMQ (reference sequence). This CDR3 is 16 amino acids long. The V gene end was trimmed by 5 bases and the J gene end by 5 bases; junction bases not matched to a gene: 12. CDR3 amino acids: CASSAGLGGFNNEQFF. The CDR3 nucleotides are TGTGCCAGCAGCGCCGGACTAGGAGGTTTTAACAATGAGCAGTTCTTC. The variable domain in full, completed from reference TRBV13 and TRBJ2-1, reads AAGVIQSPRHLIKEKRETATLKCYPIPRHDTVYWYQQGPGQDPQFLISFYEKMQSDKGSIPDRFSAQQFSDYHSELNMSSLELGDSALYFCASSAGLGGFNNEQFFGPGTRLTVL.

Only a few counts were recorded for this clonotype. This chain connects TRBV15 to TRBJ2-3, with D possibly TRBD2 on 5 matching bases. The CDR3 sequence is 14 residues long. The V and J ends lost 4 bases and 8 bases respectively, with 16 bases between them. Germline CDR1 and CDR2: LNHNV and YYDKDF (reference sequence). This CDR3 is CATSIGPNRGTQYF. The CDR3 DNA is TGTGCCACCAGCATCGGGCCGAATCGGGGTACGCAGTATTTT.

A note on this clonotype: A much more abundant neighbour one base away suggests this may be a read error. The V and J genes are TRBV29-1 and TRBJ2-7; perhaps TRBD1 as D (5 bases). The DNA end is more similar to TRBJ2-5, so the J call may be wrong. Per germline, CDR1 SQVTM and CDR2 ANQGSEA. The CDR3 loop spans 13 amino acids. The chain's CDR3 is CNVGRGSQETQYF. CDR3 bases: TGCAACGTTGGAAGGGGATCCCAAGAGACCCAGTACTTC.

A few counts support this clonotype. The chain couples TRBV24-1 to TRBJ1-2; D gene uncertain. CDR3 length: 11 amino acids. Trimming shortened V by 3 bases and J by 10 bases, and 8 bases separated the two germline ends. The germline gives CDR1 KGHDR, CDR2 SFDVKD. Here the CDR3 DNA reads TGTGCCACCAGTGATGGGTCGGACTACACCTTC. As protein: CATSDGSDYTF.

This clonotype turned up a few times. The genes are TRBV9 and TRBJ2-1; the D gene is possibly TRBD2 (6 bases). CDR1 is SGDLS and CDR2 is YYNGEE in the germline V gene. The germline V and J ends were trimmed by 3 bases and 4 bases, with 17 bases remaining between them. CDR3 size: 16 residues. The CDR3, as DNA: TGTGCCAGCAGCGCCACCCTCGCGCGGGGTTACAATGAGCAGTTCTTC. Translated, it gives CASSATLARGYNEQFF.

The rearrangement links TRBV30 to TRBJ1-4; 7 nucleotides align to TRBD1. The length of the CDR3 is 17 residues. Germline CDR1 GTSNPN, CDR2 SVGIG (reference sequence). The V segment lost 5 bases and the J segment 9 bases; nucleotides outside the gene matches: 21. For the CDR3, the DNA is TGTGCCTGGGAGGGGGCTATGAACAGGGAGGAAAAGAAAAAACTGTTTTTT. Its translation: CAWEGAMNREEKKKLFF.

In the case of this clonotype: Its ends do not fully match the called genes, so a read error is possible. The gene calls are TRBV6-5 and TRBJ1-5; D remains ambiguous. Germline assignment: CDR1 MNHEY and CDR2 SVGAGI. The CDR3 sequence is 15 residues long. The CDR3 DNA reads as TGTGCCAGCAGCCAGAACAGATATAGCGATCAGCCCCAGCATTTT. It encodes CASSQNRYSDQPQHF.

The chain carries TRBV20-1 and TRBJ2-3, with 11 bases matching TRBD2. Germline values: CDR1 DFQATT, CDR2 SNEGSKA (reference sequence). V lost 0 bases and J lost 2; bases outside the gene matches: 13. The CDR3 has 19 residues. The chain's CDR3 is CSAREARGLAGGNTDTQYF. The CDR3 DNA reads as TGCAGTGCTAGAGAGGCCCGAGGGCTAGCGGGGGGCAACACAGATACGCAGTATTTT.

V and J are TRBV12-3 or TRBV12-4 and TRBJ1-2, with D unclear. The ends were cut back, 3 bases at V and 8 bases at J, with 10 bases in the middle. The CDR3 spans 12 residues. CDR3 bases: TGTGCCAGCAGTTTTAATAGGGTCGGCTACACCTTC. This gives the protein CASSFNRVGYTF.

The chain has TRBV7-2 and TRBJ1-5, with no clear D. CDR3 length: 13 amino acids. The germline gives CDR1 SGHTA, CDR2 FQGNSA. V lost 5 bases to trimming and J lost 9 bases, with 14 bases between them. The CDR3: CASSPAGVGPQHF. CDR3 sequence (DNA): TGTGCCAGCAGCCCCGCGGGTGTCGGGCCCCAGCATTTT.

About this clonotype itself: A much larger clone lies a single base off, so this may be a read error. The V gene is TRBV27, the J gene TRBJ1-2; perhaps TRBD1 as D (5 bases). V shed 5 bases and J shed 2 bases, with 18 bases lying between them. From germline, CDR1 is MNHEY and CDR2 SMNVEV (reference sequence). The CDR3 has 16 amino acids. CDR3 amino acids: CASSPTWDLNNYGYTF. The CDR3 DNA is TGTGCCAGCAGTCCCACCTGGGACCTAAACAACTATGGCTACACCTTC.

V is TRBV5-1 and J is TRBJ1-5; 9 positions match TRBD1. This CDR3 comprises 14 residues. V shed 3 bases and J 10 bases; nucleotides not matched to a gene: 8. Germline V lookup: CDR1 SGHRS, CDR2 YFSETQ. CDR3 nucleotide sequence: TGCGCCAGCAGCTCCGGGACAGGGTTGGATCCCCAGCATTTT. Translation gives CASSSGTGLDPQHF.

This clonotype was seen only a few times. This chain links TRBV20-1 with TRBJ1-2, with 11 bases fitting TRBD1. The V segment lost 5 bases and the J segment 4 bases; nucleotides outside the gene matches: 3. The CDR3 spans 13 residues. Germline loops: CDR1 DFQATT, CDR2 SNEGSKA (reference sequence). The CDR3 region has the DNA TGCAGTGCTGGGGGACAGGGGGGCTATGGCTACACCTTC. As protein: CSAGGQGGYGYTF.

The chain uses TRBV28 and TRBJ1-2, with D maybe TRBD1 (6 bases). The CDR3 is made up of 16 amino acids. Germline V gene sequence: CDR1 MDHEN, CDR2 SYDVKM. V was pared by 4 bases and J by 5 bases, with 20 bases between. In nucleotides, the CDR3 is TGTGCCAGCAGTTCGGGAGGGGGTGGTTTTCAGTATGGCTACACCTTC. Amino acid sequence: CASSSGGGGFQYGYTF.

This chain uses TRBV5-1 with TRBJ2-3; TRBD2 might be the D (7 bases). V lost 5 bases to trimming and J lost 6 bases, with 19 bases between them. The CDR3 has 15 amino acids. Germline assignment: CDR1 SGHRS and CDR2 YFSETQ. The CDR3 here is CASRSGAGVSDTQYF. CDR3 DNA sequence: TGCGCCAGCAGATCGGGGGCGGGGGTCAGTGATACGCAGTATTTT.